A selection of T cell receptor beta chains follows, all from one sample in a study of blood T cell repertoires in COVID-19. Sequenced by immunoSEQ multiplex PCR; TCRdb stores in-frame clones only, minus some. The repertoire holds fewer than 250,000 clones, with roughly 83% as singletons. Sequencing input: PBMCs or T cells enriched from blood (not recorded which). These receptors all come from a woman aged 45-59 years who had recovered from COVID-19. The CDR3 runs from the conserved cysteine through the conserved F or W. Each record gives: clone size, J gene, D gene, V gene, CDR3 protein, CDR3 DNA. The D gene is left open where the match is weak. Clone size is not always given. Where it is, it says once, few, many or a class for expanded clones.

- TRBJ2-3 TRBD2 TRBV4-1 CASSHHPSGLADTQYF TGCGCCAGCAGCCACCACCCTAGCGGGTTGGCAGATACGCAGTATTTT
- TRBJ2-3 - TRBV6-4 CASSAEGRLLTDTQYF TGTGCCAGTTCTGCTGAAGGGAGGCTTCTCACAGATACGCAGTATTTT
- TRBJ1-2 - TRBV5-6 CASSLDRVVGLKGYTF TGTGCCAGCAGCTTGGATCGTGTCGTGGGCCTGAAGGGCTACACCTTC
- TRBJ1-6 TRBD1 TRBV10-1 CASSPDRGSPLHF TGCGCCAGCAGTCCGGACAGGGGGTCACCCCTCCACTTT
- TRBJ2-1 TRBD1 TRBV4-1 CASSQGPGTESEQFF TGCGCCAGCAGCCAAGGGCCCGGGACAGAAAGTGAGCAGTTCTTC
- TRBJ1-1 - TRBV7-2 CASSLGSRAFSEAFF TGTGCCAGCAGCTTAGGGAGCAGGGCTTTCTCTGAAGCTTTCTTT
- TRBJ1-1 - TRBV2 CASNRQQNTEAFF TGTGCCAGCAACAGACAGCAGAACACTGAAGCTTTCTTT
- TRBJ2-2 TRBD1 TRBV19 CASSNRQGVGTGELFF TGTGCCAGTAGTAATAGACAGGGGGTGGGCACCGGGGAGCTGTTTTTT
- TRBJ2-2 - TRBV7-2 CASSFDRLNTGELFF TGTGCCAGCAGCTTTGACAGGCTAAACACCGGGGAGCTGTTTTTT
once TRBJ1-2 - TRBV5-6 CASSLDGGLANYYGYTF TGTGCCAGCAGCTTGGACGGGGGGTTAGCTAACTATTATGGCTACACCTTC
once TRBJ1-1 - TRBV3-1/TRBV3-2 CASSFTGKNTEAFF TGTGCCAGCAGCTTTACCGGGAAGAACACTGAAGCTTTCTTT
few TRBJ1-1 - TRBV19 CASSIDLETEAFF TGTGCCAGTAGTATAGATCTGGAGACTGAAGCTTTCTTT
- TRBJ1-5 - TRBV28 CASERAFSNQPQHF TGTGCCAGTGAGCGGGCCTTTAGCAATCAGCCCCAGCATTTT
- TRBJ2-1 - TRBV14 CASSQFPGALGIF TGTGCCAGCAGCCAATTCCCAGGGGCCCTGGGCATCTTC
once TRBJ2-7 TRBD1 TRBV2 CASSETRQGAKVEQYF TGTGCCAGCAGTGAAACACGACAGGGGGCGAAAGTCGAGCAGTACTTC
- TRBJ2-2 - TRBV19 CASSWGTLPTGELFF TGTGCCAGTAGTTGGGGGACTCTACCCACCGGGGAGCTGTTTTTT
- TRBJ2-1 TRBD2 TRBV28 CASSLWGGLAGDNEQFF TGTGCCAGCAGTTTATGGGGGGGACTAGCGGGAGACAATGAGCAGTTCTTC